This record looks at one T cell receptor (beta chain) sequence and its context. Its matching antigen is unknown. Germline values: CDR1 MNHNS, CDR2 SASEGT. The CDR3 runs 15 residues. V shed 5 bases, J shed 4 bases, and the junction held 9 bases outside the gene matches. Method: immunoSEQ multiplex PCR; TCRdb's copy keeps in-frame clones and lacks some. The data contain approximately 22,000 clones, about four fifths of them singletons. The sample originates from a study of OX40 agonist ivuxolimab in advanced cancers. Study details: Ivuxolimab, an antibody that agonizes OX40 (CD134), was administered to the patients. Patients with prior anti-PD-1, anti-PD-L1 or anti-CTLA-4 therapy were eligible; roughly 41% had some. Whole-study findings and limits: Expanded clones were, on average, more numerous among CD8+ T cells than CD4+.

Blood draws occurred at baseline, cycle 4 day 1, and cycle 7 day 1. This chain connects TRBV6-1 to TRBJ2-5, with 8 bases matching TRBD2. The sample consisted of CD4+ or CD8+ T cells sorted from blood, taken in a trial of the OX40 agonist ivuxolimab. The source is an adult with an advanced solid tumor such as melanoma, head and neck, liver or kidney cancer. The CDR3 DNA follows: TGTGCCAGCAGTCCTTACGGGAGGGCCGGAGAGACCCAGTACTTC. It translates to CASSPYGRAGETQYF.